This T cell receptor beta chain was captured by sequencing in a study of shared clonotypes between healthy human individuals. Method: immunoSEQ multiplex PCR; TCRdb's copy keeps in-frame clones and lacks some. The sample contains about a million clones, about 74% of which appear only once. Germline V lookup: CDR1 SGHNT, CDR2 YYREEE (reference sequence). The CDR3 is 14 amino acids. The study's findings and limits: With few donors, the genetic and exposure-history diversity represented was limited. Deeper or shallower sequencing was expected to change how clonotypes are shared among donors.

Regarding this clone: What it binds is unknown.

Caucasian adults residing in Nashville, Tennessee made up all the donors. Sequencing was performed on memory CD4+ T cells sorted from blood. Subset in this sample: CD45RA-negative fraction. The TCR comes from a man younger than 30 in good health. The V and J genes are TRBV5-4 and TRBJ2-5; D not certain. The DNA end is a closer match to TRBJ2-7, so the J assignment may be wrong. CDR3 amino acids: CASSLDQVSYEQYF. CDR3 sequence (DNA): TGTGCCAGCAGCTTGGACCAGGTCTCCTACGAGCAGTACTTC.